Below, 2 T cell receptor beta chains from the same sample are listed, as sequenced in a study of blood T cells in healthy people across ages. Alongside a J-beta primer mix, a sample-barcoded 5' primer served in a second PCR lasting about 6 to 11 cycles. TCRdb reprocessed the 5' RACE reads via MiXCR and lists one record per CDR3 protein. The sample consists of around 1.5 million distinct CDR3 sequences, 40% to 50% of them appearing once. The sequencing sample was made of blood. The receptors were sampled from a woman aged 18 to 35 in good health.

V is TRBV20-1 and J is TRBJ2-3; D unresolved. Between the trimmed V and J ends, which lost 0 bases and 2 bases, there was a span of 9 bases. Germline V gives CDR1 DFQATT, CDR2 SNEGSKA (reference sequence). The CDR3 has 14 residues. The CDR3 spells CSARDVGSTDTQYF. Written as DNA, the CDR3 is TGCAGTGCTAGAGATGTGGGGTCCACAGATACGCAGTATTTT.

About this clonotype: At one end, the junction sequence differs from germline, possibly due to a read error. The chain couples TRBV6-6 to TRBJ2-3; D is possibly TRBD2 (6 bases). The CDR3 totals 16 residues. Germline values: CDR1 MNHNY, CDR2 SVGAGI (reference sequence). CDR3 in amino acids: CTSSSGTSFGPDTQYF. The CDR3 DNA is TGTACCAGCAGTTCAGGAACTAGCTTTGGCCCAGATACGCAGTATTTT.